Given below is one T cell receptor beta chain in context. The data derive from a study of cytomegalovirus exposure and HLA in healthy donors. It was healthy bone marrow donors who served as donors. The primer mix had 60 Vbeta and 13 Jbeta primers. Using immunoSEQ multiplex PCR, the repertoire was profiled, and TCRdb retains in-frame clones only, with some absent. This table has fewer than 200,000 clones, around 68% appearing once. The sequenced material came from PBMCs. This receptor was taken from a girl aged 10 to 17 in good health and CMV-seronegative.

CDR3 region: CASSLAGGTGVNTEAFF. In DNA, the CDR3 is TGTGCCAGCAGCCTAGCAGGCGGGACAGGGGTGAACACTGAAGCTTTCTTT. The chain joins TRBV13 to TRBJ1-1; 10 bases are shared with TRBD1. The germline CDR1 and CDR2 sequences are PRHDT and FYEKMQ (reference sequence). The CDR3 length is 17 residues. V lost 5 bases and J lost 0; bases outside the gene matches: 9.